This note documents a single T cell receptor (beta chain) sequence. This entry comes from a study of blood T cell repertoires in COVID-19. The data were produced by immunoSEQ multiplex PCR, yet TCRdb's version contains in-frame clones alone and is incomplete. The table lists 95,000 to 150,000 clones, under 90% of them singletons, with 4% to 5% in the top ten. Germline-derived CDR1 and CDR2 are KGHSH and LQKENI. This CDR3 contains 13 residues. Trimming removed 3 bases at V and 4 bases at J, with 9 bases between. This receptor was obtained from a woman between 65 and 79 years old with acute or convalescent COVID-19. The chain carries TRBV18 and TRBJ2-5, with a weak D call TRBD1 (5 bases). The sequenced sample was peripheral blood. The CDR3 loop reads CASSPGLGETQYF. CDR3 in DNA: TGTGCCAGCTCACCGGGGCTCGGAGAGACCCAGTACTTC.